This T cell receptor beta chain was sequenced during a study of neurological immune-mediated disorders. In TCRdb, the 5' RACE reads were re-called with MiXCR into one record per CDR3 protein. The sample yields about 82,000 distinct CDR3 sequences, approximately 2.4% seen once. This clonotype was seen many times. This receptor was taken from a woman aged 25 to 39 with multiple sclerosis. Material for sequencing was PBMCs.

DNA for the CDR3: TGCAGTGCTAGAGAGGTGGGGCGCCGTGAAAAACTGTTTTTT. Translation gives CSAREVGRREKLFF. The chain employs TRBV20-1 and TRBJ1-4; perhaps TRBD1 as D (5 bases). Trimming cost V 0 bases and J 7 bases, with 12 bases left between them. This CDR3 comprises 14 residues. CDR1 and CDR2 (germline): DFQATT, SNEGSKA (reference sequence).